This record concerns one TCR beta chain sequence. This sample is drawn from a study of blood T cell repertoires in COVID-19. TCRdb's copy holds only in-frame clones and misses some; the assay was immunoSEQ multiplex PCR. The repertoire holds roughly 500,000 clones, around 87% seen once, with 1.8% in the top ten. The germline V gene encodes CDR1 MNHEY and CDR2 SVGAGI. V shed 8 bases, J shed 7 bases, and the junction held 10 bases outside the gene matches. The CDR3 is made up of 13 amino acids. In assigning cohorts, the study relied on participant-reported clinical history. The genes are TRBV6-5 and TRBJ1-2, with 7 bases matching TRBD1. Sequencing input: PBMCs or T cells enriched from blood (not recorded which). The source of this sequence is a woman in her forties who had recovered from COVID-19. CDR3 in amino acids: CASRWSRGTGYTF. Here the CDR3 DNA reads TGTGCCAGCCGATGGAGCAGGGGGACTGGCTACACCTTC.